Listed below are T cell receptor beta chains from one sample, sequenced in a study of T cell repertoires in ileal Crohn's disease. Data came from immunoSEQ multiplex PCR; TCRdb stores just in-frame clones and leaves some out. The sample records about 7,200 clones, around 82% being singletons. Sequencing was performed on ileal tissue. The receptor set was obtained from an adult with Crohn's disease. The CDR3 runs from the conserved cysteine through the conserved F or W. Fields, in order: V gene, D gene, clone size, J gene, CDR3 DNA, CDR3 protein. D genes are given only for firm matches. The listing skips clone size in some rows; elsewhere it reads once, few, many or a size class.

v_gene: TRBV5-8; d_gene: TRBD2; abundance: .; j_gene: TRBJ2-5; CDR3nt: TGTGCCAGCTTCTTAGCGGGAGGTCTCCAAGAGACCCAGTACTTC; CDR3aa: CASFLAGGLQETQYF
v_gene: TRBV18; d_gene: TRBD1; abundance: once; j_gene: TRBJ2-5; CDR3nt: TGTGCCAGCTCACTACAGGGGTACCAAGAGACCCAGTACTTC; CDR3aa: CASSLQGYQETQYF
v_gene: TRBV19; d_gene: TRBD2; abundance: .; j_gene: TRBJ2-1; CDR3nt: TGTGCCAGTAGCAGCCCGGGACTAAACAATGAGCAGTTCTTC; CDR3aa: CASSSPGLNNEQFF
v_gene: TRBV5-4; d_gene: .; abundance: .; j_gene: TRBJ2-3; CDR3nt: TGTGCCAGCAGCCTCCCCTTGGGAGATACGCAGTATTTT; CDR3aa: CASSLPLGDTQYF
v_gene: TRBV6-6; d_gene: .; abundance: once; j_gene: TRBJ2-1; CDR3nt: TGTGCCAGTTGGCAGGGGAGCGAGCAGTTCTTC; CDR3aa: CASWQGSEQFF
v_gene: TRBV19; d_gene: .; abundance: .; j_gene: TRBJ1-5; CDR3nt: TGTGCCAGTAGTCGAGAGGGAGATTTGCAGCCCCAGCATTTT; CDR3aa: CASSREGDLQPQHF
v_gene: TRBV14; d_gene: .; abundance: .; j_gene: TRBJ1-1; CDR3nt: TGTGCCAGCAGCCAAGAAAGGATCATGAACACTGAAGCTTTCTTT; CDR3aa: CASSQERIMNTEAFF
v_gene: TRBV7-2; d_gene: TRBD1; abundance: .; j_gene: TRBJ2-1; CDR3nt: TGTGCCAGCAGTCAAGGGGGACAGGGGTTCAATGAGCAGTTCTTC; CDR3aa: CASSQGGQGFNEQFF
v_gene: TRBV6-6; d_gene: .; abundance: .; j_gene: TRBJ1-2; CDR3nt: TGTGCCAGCAGTCCCGGAGCAGGGCTGGTTCCTCGCTACACCTTC; CDR3aa: CASSPGAGLVPRYTF
v_gene: TRBV5-8; d_gene: .; abundance: .; j_gene: TRBJ1-2; CDR3nt: TGTGCCAGCAGTCGGGACGTGAACTATGGCTACACCTTC; CDR3aa: CASSRDVNYGYTF
v_gene: TRBV2; d_gene: TRBD1; abundance: .; j_gene: TRBJ1-5; CDR3nt: TGTGCCAGCAGCGATGACAGGGGTAATCAGCCCCAGCATTTT; CDR3aa: CASSDDRGNQPQHF
v_gene: TRBV2; d_gene: TRBD1; abundance: .; j_gene: TRBJ2-7; CDR3nt: TGTGCCAGCAGCCGGGACAGGGGGTTCGGTGGCGAGCAGTACTTC; CDR3aa: CASSRDRGFGGEQYF
v_gene: TRBV19; d_gene: TRBD1; abundance: .; j_gene: TRBJ1-4; CDR3nt: TGTGCCAGTAGGACGGGACAGGGACGGGAAAAACTGTTTTTT; CDR3aa: CASRTGQGREKLFF
v_gene: TRBV6-4; d_gene: .; abundance: few; j_gene: TRBJ2-2; CDR3nt: TGTGCCAGCAGTGAAAAAAACACCGGGGAGCTGTTTTTT; CDR3aa: CASSEKNTGELFF
v_gene: TRBV30; d_gene: TRBD2; abundance: .; j_gene: TRBJ2-5; CDR3nt: TGTGCCTGGAGTGTACGAAGCGGGGAGAAAAAGACCCAGTACTTC; CDR3aa: CAWSVRSGEKKTQYF
v_gene: TRBV28; d_gene: .; abundance: .; j_gene: TRBJ2-1; CDR3nt: TGTGCCAGCAGTTTAAGTGACAATGAGCAGTTCTTC; CDR3aa: CASSLSDNEQFF
v_gene: TRBV12-5; d_gene: .; abundance: .; j_gene: TRBJ1-5; CDR3nt: TGTGCTAGTGGTTGGGGTTCGGACTACTCTCCAAACAATCAGCCCCAGCATTTT; CDR3aa: CASGWGSDYSPNNQPQHF
v_gene: TRBV19; d_gene: .; abundance: .; j_gene: TRBJ1-6; CDR3nt: TGTGCCAGTATCGCCGCCGGTGGCTCCTATAATTCACCCCTCCACTTT; CDR3aa: CASIAAGGSYNSPLHF
v_gene: TRBV28; d_gene: .; abundance: .; j_gene: TRBJ1-3; CDR3nt: TGTGCCAGCAGTCCCCGGGGAGTTGGCTCTGGAAACACCATATATTTT; CDR3aa: CASSPRGVGSGNTIYF
v_gene: TRBV7-9; d_gene: .; abundance: .; j_gene: TRBJ1-1; CDR3nt: TGTGCCAGCAGCTTGTTTGCGACCGAGGCTTTCTTT; CDR3aa: CASSLFATEAFF